This TCR beta chain stems from a study of T cells in Graves' hyperthyroidism and ophthalmopathy. Overall study: The authors collected peripheral blood at initial diagnosis, before any treatment.

Researchers barred patients who had uncontrolled infection, other autoimmune disease, pregnancy or lactation. The study based diagnoses on clinical symptoms, serum thyroxine and TRAb, thyroid ultrasound and orbital computed tomography. For this clonotype: Its antigen is as yet unknown. A much larger clonotype is one base distant, so this may be a read error.

RNA transcripts yielded amplified TCR beta CDR3 regions. First-round RT-PCR with HTBI primers amplified the TCR CDR3 region. Each CDR3 protein gets one entry after TCRdb re-called the multiplex PCR reads with MiXCR. In the table there are around 390,000 distinct CDR3 sequences, around 13% of which are singletons. Study-wide findings and caveats: Ophthalmopathy was identified by the model a median around 6 months ahead of onset.

Material: blood. The receptor comes from a woman in her twenties or thirties with Graves' ophthalmopathy.

CDR3 sequence: CANSSGRAGAYEQYF. CDR3 nucleotide sequence: TGTGCCAACAGTTCCGGCCGGGCCGGGGCCTACGAGCAGTACTTC. The chain links TRBV6-5 to TRBJ2-7; perhaps TRBD2 as D (5 bases). CDR3 length equals 15 residues. Germline CDR1 is MNHEY and CDR2 is SVGAGI.